A selection of T cell receptor beta chains follows, all from one sample in a study of CD8 T cells in Susac syndrome. TCRdb reprocessed the immunoSEQ multiplex PCR reads via MiXCR and lists one record per CDR3 protein. The sample contains 200,000 to 250,000 distinct CDR3 sequences, about 94% of which appear only once. The sequenced material came from CD4+ T cells from PBMCs. The source of these receptors is a human donor with Susac syndrome. CDR3s leave out the opening cysteine and the closing phenylalanine or tryptophan.

V gene	CDR3 protein
TRBV5-1	ASSLKGVYEQY
TRBV7-2	ASSPAGGKGSPLH
TRBV20-1	SATLDSGTNEKLF
TRBV5-6	ASSLARDTIY
TRBV20-1	SATSLREQY
TRBV3-1	ASRVAGGRDEQF
TRBV29-1	SVAPGANQPQH
TRBV6-2/TRBV6-3	ASSPADWGTEAF
TRBV12-5	ASGSGIPGNTIY
TRBV24-1	ATSVGDTQY
TRBV24-1	ATSTTRLGSGGSNEQF
TRBV20-1	SATARGWDYNSPLH
TRBV13	ASSTGTGAYEQY
TRBV7-2	ASSPAGRDAASNEKLF
TRBV7-3	ASSLTNDRGYGYT
TRBV6-2/TRBV6-3	ASRQTNYEQY
TRBV3-1	ASSQERSRSTDTQY
TRBV12-3/TRBV12-4	ATAQVNQPQH
TRBV25-1	ASSEDEFRSTDTQY
TRBV7-2	ASSLGQQNYGYT